These T cell receptor beta chains were read from a single sample in a study of blood T cell repertoires in COVID-19. The assay was immunoSEQ multiplex PCR, and TCRdb's table has in-frame clones only and misses some. Here the sample spans a few hundred thousand clones, about 87% being singletons. Sequencing was done on a sample of peripheral blood. Every receptor here comes from a man aged 55-75 years who had recovered from COVID-19. The conserved cysteine and the conserved F or W are not part of the CDR3 here.

v_call	j_call	cdr3_aa
TRBV6-2/TRBV6-3	TRBJ1-1	ASSFGQGSGGEAF
TRBV6-2/TRBV6-3	TRBJ2-4	ASSYGGLGYIQY
TRBV7-8	TRBJ1-2	ASSLGGQGEANYGYT
TRBV6-1	TRBJ2-4	ASSVRTGSRQNIQY
TRBV6-5	TRBJ2-7	ASSTNLNVQY
TRBV5-1	TRBJ2-7	ASKLGLSEKNEQY
TRBV24-1	TRBJ2-7	ATSDAGAHEQY
TRBV7-2	TRBJ2-7	ASSRHPGQGNYEQY
TRBV7-9	TRBJ2-3	ASSPGTSADTQY
TRBV19	TRBJ1-2	ASSIYPGQGTWGYT
TRBV2	TRBJ2-7	ATLGGRSYEQY
TRBV3-1/TRBV3-2	TRBJ2-1	ASSQEEGEQF
TRBV3-1/TRBV3-2	TRBJ2-3	ASSQEGGRGNTQY
TRBV13	TRBJ2-2	ASSLEEGQNTGELF
TRBV5-4	TRBJ2-2	ASSTPGAGELF
TRBV5-4	TRBJ2-3	ASSLRTSGTDTQY
TRBV7-2	TRBJ2-2	ASSPSGTILTGELF
TRBV24-1	TRBJ1-5	ATSQTGAQPQH
TRBV18	TRBJ2-3	ASSPVSGRATDTQY
TRBV7-6	TRBJ1-1	ASSRMTGNTEAF
TRBV30	TRBJ2-3	AWSSGGTDTQY
TRBV2	TRBJ2-7	ASSDQGQGTGEQY
TRBV30	TRBJ1-1	AWLMNTEAF
TRBV28	TRBJ1-5	ASSFTGQPQH
TRBV30	TRBJ1-3	ASTGPPSGNTIY
TRBV19	TRBJ2-2	ASSSRTSGGTGELF
TRBV11-2	TRBJ2-7	ASSSLQGTSYEQY
TRBV12-2	TRBJ2-1	ASRSKARSSYNEQF
TRBV6-5	TRBJ1-5	ASSSRESNQPQH
TRBV28	TRBJ1-3	ASSLAGTVSGNTIY
TRBV10-1	TRBJ2-7	ASSEKRQGSEQY
TRBV29-1	TRBJ2-5	SATGGTSGETQY
TRBV9	TRBJ1-5	ASSPEGTGLYPQPQH
TRBV14	TRBJ2-3	ASSLLSGGGDTQY
TRBV18	TRBJ2-7	ASSPGAGFEQY